This TCR beta chain was profiled in a study of T cell responses to AZD1222 COVID-19 vaccine. Here immunoSEQ multiplex PCR was the method, and the copy in TCRdb shows in-frame clones only, minus some. The data show around 90,000 clones, 80% to 90% seen once. The CDR3 loop spans 11 amino acids. Trimming removed 3 bases at V and 8 bases at J, with 7 bases between. The sequence derives from an adult in good health. The rearrangement links TRBV12-3 or TRBV12-4 to TRBJ1-2; D is ambiguous. The specimen comprised peripheral blood, sampled on day 0 of AZD1222 vaccination. This chain's CDR3 is CASSLLGGYTF. CDR3 nucleotide sequence: TGTGCCAGCAGTTTGCTGGGAGGCTACACCTTC.